These 26 T cell receptor beta chains were sequenced from one sample in a study of T cell responses to AZD1222 COVID-19 vaccine. Sequencing used immunoSEQ multiplex PCR; TCRdb keeps in-frame clones, though not all of them. Of about 160,000 clones detected, 94% appear once; the ten largest clones hold under 6%. Source: peripheral blood, taken 28 days after the second AZD1222 dose. These receptors were taken from an adult who received the AZD1222 COVID-19 vaccine.

The chain joins TRBV3-1 (or the pseudogene TRBV3-2) to TRBJ2-7, with a weak D call TRBD1 (6 bases). Germline assignment: CDR1 LGHDT and CDR2 YNNKEL (reference sequence). Between the trimmed V and J ends, which lost 2 bases and 4 bases, there was a span of 9 bases. The CDR3 has 13 amino acids. The CDR3 DNA reads as TGTGCCAGCAGCCAAAACAGGGTTTACGAGCAGTACTTC. It specifies CASSQNRVYEQYF.

The gene calls are TRBV30 and TRBJ1-2, with D tentatively TRBD1 (5 bases). V lost 4 bases and J 5 bases, leaving 11 bases between the germline ends. CDR1 GTSNPN and CDR2 SVGIG come from the germline V gene (reference sequence). The CDR3 contains 12 residues. The CDR3 DNA reads as TGTGCCTGGACCCCAGGGAGATATGGCTACACCTTC. Translated, it gives CAWTPGRYGYTF.

This rearrangement joins TRBV5-1 to TRBJ1-4; D is ambiguous. The germline CDR1 and CDR2 sequences are SGHRS and YFSETQ. V was shortened by 0 bases and J by 8 bases, with 8 bases between the two germline ends. The CDR3 runs to 13 residues. The CDR3 loop reads CASSLVGGEKLFF. CDR3 DNA: TGCGCCAGCAGCTTGGTCGGCGGCGAAAAACTGTTTTTT.

The chain carries TRBV18 and TRBJ2-3; D gene unclear. Deletions cut 2 bases from V and 5 bases from J, with 5 bases between. The CDR3 spans 12 residues. Germline V gene lookup returns CDR1 KGHSH and CDR2 LQKENI. Here the CDR3 DNA reads TGTGCCAGCTCACCATACGGAGATACGCAGTATTTT. It encodes CASSPYGDTQYF. Drawing the rest from reference TRBV18 and TRBJ2-3, the complete variable domain is NAGVMQNPRHLVRRRGQEARLRCSPMKGHSHVYWYRQLPEEGLKFMVYLQKENIIDESGMPKERFSAEFPKEGPSILRIQQVVRGDSAAYFCASSPYGDTQYFGPGTRLTVL.

The chain uses TRBV2 and TRBJ1-1; TRBD1 aligns across 7 bases. The V and J ends lost 6 bases and 4 bases, in that order; junction bases with no gene match: 5. Germline lookup yields CDR1 SNHLY and CDR2 FYNNEI. This CDR3 contains 13 residues. DNA of the CDR3: TGTGCCAGCAGCGCGACAGGGCCCACTGAAGCTTTCTTT. It translates to CASSATGPTEAFF.

The rearrangement uses TRBV19 and TRBJ1-3, with unresolved D. The CDR3 totals 15 residues. V was pared by 4 bases and J by 0 bases, with 10 bases between. Germline values: CDR1 LNHDA, CDR2 SQIVND (reference sequence). CDR3 residues: CASSTGRFSGNTIYF. CDR3 coding DNA: TGTGCCAGTAGTACCGGACGGTTCTCTGGAAACACCATATATTTT.

This chain links TRBV5-4 with TRBJ1-1; D may be TRBD1 (5 bases). Germline V lookup: CDR1 SGHNT, CDR2 YYREEE (reference sequence). With 4 bases removed from V and 11 bases from J, the gap between germline ends came to 18 bases. This CDR3 contains 13 residues. The CDR3 DNA follows: TGTGCCAGCAGCCGAAGGGCGCTGGGGGATGCTTTCTTT. It specifies CASSRRALGDAFF.

V and J are TRBV5-4 and TRBJ2-1; D is ambiguous. Germline assignment: CDR1 SGHNT and CDR2 YYREEE (reference sequence). Trimming pared 4 bases from V and 4 bases from J, leaving 12 bases between. This CDR3 region has 14 residues. This CDR3 reads CASSHDTVYNEQFF. The CDR3 bases are TGTGCCAGCAGCCATGACACAGTGTACAATGAGCAGTTCTTC.

This rearrangement joins TRBV29-1 to TRBJ1-2; D might be TRBD1 (5 bases). V was shortened by 4 bases and J by 8 bases, with 20 bases between the two germline ends. Germline loops: CDR1 SQVTM, CDR2 ANQGSEA. CDR3 length: 14 residues. The CDR3 sequence is CSVGVVGGSQGYTF. In DNA form, the CDR3 reads TGCAGCGTTGGGGTCGTGGGGGGGAGTCAGGGCTACACCTTC.

This chain links TRBV5-4 with TRBJ1-4; 10 bases match TRBD1. CDR1 is SGHNT, CDR2 YYREEE, per germline (reference sequence). With V trimmed by 3 bases and J by 11 bases, 7 bases remained unmatched. The CDR3 runs to 14 residues. The CDR3 is CASSSGQGNEKLFF. As DNA, the CDR3 is TGTGCCAGCAGCTCGGGACAGGGGAACGAGAAACTGTTTTTT. The full variable domain, its missing parts supplied by reference TRBV5-4 and TRBJ1-4, is ETGVTQSPTHLIKTRGQQVTLRCSSQSGHNTVSWYQQALGQGPQFIFQYYREEENGRGNFPPRFSGLQFPNYSSELNVNALELDDSALYLCASSSGQGNEKLFFGSGTQLSVL.

The chain uses TRBV19 and TRBJ1-2, with 11 bases identical to TRBD1. CDR1 and CDR2 (germline): LNHDA, SQIVND (reference sequence). This CDR3 comprises 14 residues. With V trimmed by 4 bases and J by 3 bases, 1 base remained unmatched. For the CDR3, the DNA is TGTGCCAGTAGTACGGGACAGGGGGACTATGGCTACACCTTC. Encoded protein: CASSTGQGDYGYTF.

This rearrangement joins TRBV7-3 to TRBJ2-2; D call uncertain. CDR3 length: 15 amino acids. Trimming removed 0 bases from V and 5 bases from J, with 10 bases in between. The germline V gene has CDR1 SGHTA and CDR2 FQGTGA. Here the CDR3 DNA reads TGTGCCAGCAGCTTAACTAGCTCGTGGACCGGGGAGCTGTTTTTT. It encodes CASSLTSSWTGELFF.

The chain uses TRBV6-5 and TRBJ2-7, with 7 positions matching TRBD1. Trimming at V came to 5 bases and at J to 5 bases, leaving 12 bases not matched to a gene. The germline gives CDR1 MNHEY, CDR2 SVGAGI. The length of the CDR3 is 15 residues. CDR3 amino acids: CASSIFWTGVDEQYF. DNA of the CDR3: TGTGCCAGCAGTATTTTCTGGACAGGAGTGGACGAGCAGTACTTC.

This chain links TRBV20-1 with TRBJ2-1; no clear D gene. Trimming pared 5 bases from V and 6 bases from J, leaving 8 bases between. The CDR3 contains 11 residues. From germline, CDR1 is DFQATT and CDR2 SNEGSKA (reference sequence). The DNA of the CDR3 is TGCAGTGCTGCCCCGGGCAATGAGCAGTTCTTC. Its translation is CSAAPGNEQFF.

The rearrangement links TRBV15 to TRBJ2-5; TRBD1 might be the D (5 bases). This CDR3 region has 13 residues. The ends were cut back, 5 bases at V and 5 bases at J, with 12 bases in the middle. The V gene's germline CDR1 is LNHNV and CDR2 YYDKDF (reference sequence). The CDR3 coding sequence is TGTGCCACCAGCCACAGGTGGAAGGAGACCCAGTACTTC. Its translation: CATSHRWKETQYF.

The rearrangement joins TRBV10-3 to TRBJ1-2, with 7 bases identical to TRBD1. The germline gives CDR1 ENHRY, CDR2 SYGVKD. The CDR3 contains 18 residues. V gave up 0 bases and J gave up 8 bases; unmatched junction bases: 18. The CDR3 DNA follows: TGTGCCATCAGTGAGTCGATTATTTCTGGACAGGACGCGTGGGGCTACACCTTC. This translates into CAISESIISGQDAWGYTF.

V usage is TRBV7-6 and J usage is TRBJ2-1; 7 bases are shared with TRBD2. Germline CDR1 SGHVS, CDR2 FNYEAQ. This CDR3 is built from 16 residues. The trim removed 5 bases at V and 3 bases at J, leaving 10 bases unmatched. The CDR3 sequence is CASSTNSGHGYNEQFF. In DNA form, the CDR3 reads TGTGCCAGCAGCACCAATAGCGGGCACGGCTACAATGAGCAGTTCTTC.

V is TRBV11-2 and J is TRBJ1-4; 8 nucleotides agree with TRBD1. Trimming took 1 base from V and 11 from J; bases not matched to a gene: 18. Germline-derived CDR1 and CDR2 are SGHAT and FQNNGV. This CDR3 contains 18 residues. Here the CDR3 DNA reads TGTGCCAGCAGCTTAGGGCTGGCCCCCCAGGGGGCGCGGCAGAAACTGTTTTTT. Its translation is CASSLGLAPQGARQKLFF.

This sequence joins TRBV27 and TRBJ1-2; D is undetermined. Germline V gene data show CDR1 as MNHEY and CDR2 as SMNVEV (reference sequence). V was cut by 6 bases and J by 4 bases, with 15 bases left in between. This CDR3 has 14 residues. This CDR3 is CASRLDGPFYGYTF. The DNA for the CDR3 is TGTGCCAGCAGACTTGACGGACCCTTCTATGGCTACACCTTC.

The chain uses TRBV28 and TRBJ2-7; TRBD2 is a possible D gene (5 bases). This CDR3 contains 13 residues. Trimming stripped 6 bases from V and 7 bases from J, with 16 bases between. Germline V lookup: CDR1 MDHEN, CDR2 SYDVKM. The CDR3 loop reads CASSSPGREEQYF. The CDR3, as DNA: TGTGCCAGCAGCAGCCCCGGACGGGAAGAGCAGTACTTC.

The rearrangement joins TRBV24-1 to TRBJ2-1; weak D call: TRBD2 (5 bases). Germline assignment: CDR1 KGHDR and CDR2 SFDVKD. The CDR3 loop spans 14 amino acids. Trimming pared 3 bases from V and 8 bases from J, leaving 13 bases between. In DNA, the CDR3 is TGTGCCACCAGTGATAGGCTAGCTGGGCATGAGCAGTTCTTC. Residues: CATSDRLAGHEQFF.

In this sample, this clone turned up once. CDR3 DNA: TGTGCCAGCACGACAGGGGTGATTGCGAACACTGAAGCTTTCTTT. Its translation: CASTTGVIANTEAFF. The rearrangement links TRBV6-5 to TRBJ1-1, with 8 bases fitting TRBD1. The CDR3 is 15 residues long. Germline V gene lookup returns CDR1 MNHEY and CDR2 SVGAGI. Germline trimming cut 7 bases from V and 1 base from J; bases unmatched to any gene: 8.

The J gene is TRBJ1-2, the V gene TRBV29-1; TRBD1 matches 10 bases. The V segment lost 7 bases and the J segment 5 bases; nucleotides outside the gene matches: 7. The V gene's germline CDR1 is SQVTM and CDR2 ANQGSEA. There are 13 residues in the CDR3. The CDR3 is CSAPGQGFYGYTF. Here the CDR3 DNA reads TGCAGCGCCCCGGGACAGGGGTTTTATGGCTACACCTTC.

The CDR3 reads CASSKELGPYEQYF. Here the CDR3 DNA reads TGTGCCAGCAGCAAAGAATTAGGCCCCTACGAGCAGTACTTC. The gene calls are TRBV21-1 and TRBJ2-7. TRBV21-1 is a pseudogene segment. The CDR3 consists of 14 residues.

The J gene is TRBJ2-1, the V gene TRBV6-5; no clear D gene. Germline V gives CDR1 MNHEY, CDR2 SVGAGI. The CDR3 covers 13 residues. V lost 2 bases and J lost 6, with 8 bases in between. The CDR3 DNA sequence: TGTGCCAGCAGTTACAACCGGGCCAATGAGCAGTTCTTC. This codes for CASSYNRANEQFF.

This sequence joins TRBV19 and TRBJ1-2, with 8 bases fitting TRBD1. Trimming removed 5 bases from V and 8 bases from J; junction bases left unmatched: 4. The V gene's germline CDR1 is LNHDA and CDR2 SQIVND (reference sequence). The CDR3 runs 12 residues. The CDR3 nucleotides are TGTGCCAGTAGTGAGGACAGGGCCGGCTACACCTTC. Residues: CASSEDRAGYTF.